This TCR beta chain emerged from a study of OX40 agonist ivuxolimab in advanced cancers. About the research overall: Having had anti-PD-1, anti-PD-L1 or anti-CTLA-4 therapy before was allowed, and roughly 40% had some.

Comment on this clone: No antigen is known for it.

Study-level results: On average, CD8+ T cells showed a greater number of expanded clones than CD4+.

V dropped 0 bases and J dropped 2 bases, with 10 bases sitting between them. Germline V gene lookup returns CDR1 SNHLY and CDR2 FYNNEI. This CDR3 region has 15 residues. The repertoire was sequenced with immunoSEQ multiplex PCR; TCRdb's copy has only in-frame clones and lacks some. The sample includes 39,000 or so clones, approximately 87% of them seen just once. Any history of autoimmune disease or systemic immunosuppression disqualified patients. The investigators sampled blood at baseline, at cycle 4 day 1, and at cycle 7 day 1. The receptor comes from an adult with an advanced solid tumor such as melanoma, head and neck, liver or kidney cancer. The genes are TRBV2 and TRBJ1-2; D is unclear. Here the sequenced sample was CD4+ or CD8+ T cells sorted from blood, taken in a trial of the OX40 agonist ivuxolimab. The CDR3 sequence: CASSEASGRNYGYTF. The CDR3 coding sequence is TGTGCCAGCAGTGAAGCGTCAGGCAGAAACTATGGCTACACCTTC.